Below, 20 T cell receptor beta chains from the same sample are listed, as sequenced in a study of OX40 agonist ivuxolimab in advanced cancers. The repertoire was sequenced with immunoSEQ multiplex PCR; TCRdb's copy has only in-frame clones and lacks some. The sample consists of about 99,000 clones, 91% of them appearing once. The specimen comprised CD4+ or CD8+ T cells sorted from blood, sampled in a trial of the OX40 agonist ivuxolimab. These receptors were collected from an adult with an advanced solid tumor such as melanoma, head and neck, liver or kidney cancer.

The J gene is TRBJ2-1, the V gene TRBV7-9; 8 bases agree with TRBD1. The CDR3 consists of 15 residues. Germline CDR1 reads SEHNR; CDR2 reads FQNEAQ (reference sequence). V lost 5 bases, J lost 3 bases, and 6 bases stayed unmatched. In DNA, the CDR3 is TGTGCCAGCAGCCCCTGGACAGGGAACTACAATGAGCAGTTCTTC. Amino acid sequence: CASSPWTGNYNEQFF.

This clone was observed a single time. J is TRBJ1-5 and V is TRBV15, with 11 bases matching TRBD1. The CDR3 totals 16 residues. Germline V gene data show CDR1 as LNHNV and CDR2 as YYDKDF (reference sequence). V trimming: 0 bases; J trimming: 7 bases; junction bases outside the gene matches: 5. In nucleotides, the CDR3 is TGTGCCACCAGCAGAGAAGGCCGGGACAGGGGGCAGCCCCAGCATTTT. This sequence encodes CATSREGRDRGQPQHF.

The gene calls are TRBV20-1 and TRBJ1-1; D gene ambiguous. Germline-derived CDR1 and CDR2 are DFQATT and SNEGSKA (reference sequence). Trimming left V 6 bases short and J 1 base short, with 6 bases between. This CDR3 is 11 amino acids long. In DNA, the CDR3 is TGCAGTGCGGTCAGGAACACTGAAGCTTTCTTT. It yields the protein CSAVRNTEAFF.

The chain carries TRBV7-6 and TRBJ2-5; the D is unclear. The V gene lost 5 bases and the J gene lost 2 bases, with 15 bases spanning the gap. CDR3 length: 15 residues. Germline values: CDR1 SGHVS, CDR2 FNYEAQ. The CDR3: CASSLKASKQETQYF. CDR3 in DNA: TGTGCCAGCAGCCTGAAGGCGTCCAAACAAGAGACCCAGTACTTC.

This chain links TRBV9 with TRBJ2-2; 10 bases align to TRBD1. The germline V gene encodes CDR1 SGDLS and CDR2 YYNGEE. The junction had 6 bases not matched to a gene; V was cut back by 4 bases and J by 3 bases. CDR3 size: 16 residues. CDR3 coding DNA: TGTGCCAGCAGCTTTCGGACAGGGGGGTACACCGGGGAGCTGTTTTTT. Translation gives CASSFRTGGYTGELFF.

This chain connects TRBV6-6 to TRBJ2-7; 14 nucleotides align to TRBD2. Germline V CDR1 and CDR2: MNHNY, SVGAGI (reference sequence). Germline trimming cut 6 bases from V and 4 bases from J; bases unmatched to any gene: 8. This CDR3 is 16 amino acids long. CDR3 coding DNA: TGTGCCAGCAGCACGGCGGGACTAGCGGGAGATTACGAGCAGTACTTC. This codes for CASSTAGLAGDYEQYF.

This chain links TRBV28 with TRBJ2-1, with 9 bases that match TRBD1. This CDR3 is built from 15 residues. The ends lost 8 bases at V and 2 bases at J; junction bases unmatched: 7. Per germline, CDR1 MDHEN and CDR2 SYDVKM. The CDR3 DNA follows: TGTGCCAGCGCCGGGACAGGGTTTACCTACAATGAGCAGTTCTTC. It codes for CASAGTGFTYNEQFF.

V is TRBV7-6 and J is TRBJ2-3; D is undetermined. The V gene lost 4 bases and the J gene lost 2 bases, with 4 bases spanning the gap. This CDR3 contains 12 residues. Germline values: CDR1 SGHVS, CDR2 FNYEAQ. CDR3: CASSSTTDTQYF. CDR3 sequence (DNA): TGTGCCAGCAGCTCGACCACAGATACGCAGTATTTT.

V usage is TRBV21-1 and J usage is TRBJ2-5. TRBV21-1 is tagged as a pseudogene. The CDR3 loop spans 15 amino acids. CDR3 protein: CASSKWRDNQETQYF. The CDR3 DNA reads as TGTGCCAGCAGCAAATGGCGGGACAACCAAGAGACCCAGTACTTC.

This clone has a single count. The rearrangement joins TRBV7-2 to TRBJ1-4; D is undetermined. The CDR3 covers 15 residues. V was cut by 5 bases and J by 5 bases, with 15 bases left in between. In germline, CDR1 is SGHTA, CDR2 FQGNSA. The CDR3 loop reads CASSRSGGLNEKLFF. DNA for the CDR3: TGTGCCAGCAGCAGGTCGGGAGGTCTCAATGAAAAACTGTTTTTT.

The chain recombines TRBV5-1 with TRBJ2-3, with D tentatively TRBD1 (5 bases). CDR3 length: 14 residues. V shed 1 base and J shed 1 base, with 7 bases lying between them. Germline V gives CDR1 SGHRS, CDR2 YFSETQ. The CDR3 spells CASSLTRGTDTQYF. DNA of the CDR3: TGCGCCAGCAGCTTGACCAGGGGCACAGATACGCAGTATTTT.

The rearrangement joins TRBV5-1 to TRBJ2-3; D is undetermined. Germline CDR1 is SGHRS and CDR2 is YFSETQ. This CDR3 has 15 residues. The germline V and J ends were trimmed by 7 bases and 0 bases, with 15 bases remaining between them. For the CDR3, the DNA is TGCGCCAGCCGTCCCCCTGGGCAGAGCACAGATACGCAGTATTTT. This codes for CASRPPGQSTDTQYF. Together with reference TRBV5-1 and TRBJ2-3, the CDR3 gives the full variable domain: KAGVTQTPRYLIKTRGQQVTLSCSPISGHRSVSWYQQTPGQGLQFLFEYFSETQRNKGNFPGRFSGRQFSNSRSEMNVSTLELGDSALYLCASRPPGQSTDTQYFGPGTRLTVL.

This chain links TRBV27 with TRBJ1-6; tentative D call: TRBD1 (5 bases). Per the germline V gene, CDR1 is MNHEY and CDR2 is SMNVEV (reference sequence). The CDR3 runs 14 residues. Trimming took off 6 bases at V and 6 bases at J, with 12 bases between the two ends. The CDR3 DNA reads TGTGCCAGCAGAATGGGGCAGGGTAATTCACCCCTCCACTTT. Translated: CASRMGQGNSPLHF.

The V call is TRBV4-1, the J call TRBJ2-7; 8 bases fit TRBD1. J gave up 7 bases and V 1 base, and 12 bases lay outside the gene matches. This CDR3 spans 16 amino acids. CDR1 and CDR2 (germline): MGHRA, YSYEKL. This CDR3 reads CASSQGAGQGAGEQYF. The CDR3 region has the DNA TGCGCCAGCAGCCAAGGGGCGGGGCAGGGGGCAGGGGAGCAGTACTTC.

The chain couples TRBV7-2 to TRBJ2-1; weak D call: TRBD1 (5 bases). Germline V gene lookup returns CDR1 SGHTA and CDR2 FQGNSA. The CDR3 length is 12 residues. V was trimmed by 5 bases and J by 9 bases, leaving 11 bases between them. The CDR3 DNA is TGTGCCAGCAGCAACAGGATGGGTGAGCAGTTCTTC. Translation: CASSNRMGEQFF.

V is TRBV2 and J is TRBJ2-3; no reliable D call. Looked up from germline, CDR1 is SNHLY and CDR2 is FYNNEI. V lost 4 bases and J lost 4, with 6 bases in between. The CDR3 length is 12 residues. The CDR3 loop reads CASSAGSDTQYF. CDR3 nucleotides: TGTGCCAGCAGTGCGGGTTCAGATACGCAGTATTTT.

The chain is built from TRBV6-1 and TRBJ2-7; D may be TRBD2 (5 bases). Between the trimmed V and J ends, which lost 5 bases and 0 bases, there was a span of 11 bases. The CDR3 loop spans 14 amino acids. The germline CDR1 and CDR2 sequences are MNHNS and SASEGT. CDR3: CASSLDFSSYEQYF. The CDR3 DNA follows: TGTGCCAGCAGTTTGGACTTCAGCTCCTACGAGCAGTACTTC.

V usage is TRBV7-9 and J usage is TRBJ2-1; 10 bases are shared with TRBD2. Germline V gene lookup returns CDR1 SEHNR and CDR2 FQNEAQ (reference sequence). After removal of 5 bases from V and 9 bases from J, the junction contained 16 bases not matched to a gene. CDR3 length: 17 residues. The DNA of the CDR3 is TGTGCCAGCAGCGACCGGACTAGCGGTACCTCCGGGCGTGAGCAGTTCTTC. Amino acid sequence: CASSDRTSGTSGREQFF.

The CDR3 nucleotides read TGTGCCAGCAGTTCTAGCGGGGCCGGGGAATCCTACGAGCAGTACTTC. It translates to CASSSSGAGESYEQYF. The rearrangement uses TRBV6-5 and TRBJ2-5, with 9 bases aligning to TRBD2. The J call may be incorrect, as the DNA end agrees better with TRBJ2-7. The CDR3 covers 16 residues. The germline CDR1 and CDR2 sequences are MNHEY and SVGAGI.

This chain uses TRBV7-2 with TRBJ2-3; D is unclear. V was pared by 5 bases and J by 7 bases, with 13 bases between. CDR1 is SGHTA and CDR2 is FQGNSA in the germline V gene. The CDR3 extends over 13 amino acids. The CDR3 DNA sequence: TGTGCCAGCAGCCAGACCGCCGGGCATACGCAGTATTTT. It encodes CASSQTAGHTQYF.